These 20 T cell receptor beta chains were sequenced from one sample in a study of shared T cell receptors in the human thymus. Assay: immunoSEQ multiplex PCR; the TCRdb copy retains only in-frame clones and omits some. Found here are almost 550,000 clones, 70% to 80% of them singletons; the top ten hold about 0.013%. In addition, the sample was reused for a study of human thymus T cells.

The sample taken for sequencing was thymocytes. These receptor sequences come from a boy younger than two with a congenital heart defect.

This chain uses TRBV18 with TRBJ2-7; TRBD2 is a possible D gene (7 bases). V lost 5 bases, J lost 5 bases, and 19 bases lay in between. The germline CDR1 and CDR2 sequences are KGHSH and LQKENI. The CDR3 is 15 residues long. CDR3 sequence: CASSVPRVGGHEQYF. For the CDR3, the DNA is TGTGCCAGCTCAGTCCCGCGGGTCGGGGGGCACGAGCAGTACTTC.

This chain joins TRBV29-1 and TRBJ2-7; TRBD2 matches at 9 bases. The germline V gene has CDR1 SQVTM and CDR2 ANQGSEA. The CDR3 runs 14 residues. Trimming at V came to 5 bases and at J to 3 bases, leaving 8 bases not matched to a gene. DNA for the CDR3: TGCAGCGTTCTTGGCGGGAGGGCTCGCTACGAGCAGTACTTC. This translates into CSVLGGRARYEQYF.

The chain recombines TRBV5-1 with TRBJ2-7, with 9 positions matching TRBD2. Per the germline V gene, CDR1 is SGHRS and CDR2 is YFSETQ. V trimming: 3 bases; J trimming: 5 bases; junction bases outside the gene matches: 12. The CDR3 contains 16 residues. CDR3 in amino acids: CASSSFSGTSSDEQYF. The CDR3 DNA sequence: TGCGCCAGCAGCTCATTTTCCGGGACTAGCAGCGACGAGCAGTACTTC.

The chain recombines TRBV27 with TRBJ1-4, with D perhaps matching TRBD1 (5 bases). Germline CDR1 and CDR2: MNHEY and SMNVEV (reference sequence). The V gene lost 5 bases and the J gene lost 3 bases, with 10 bases spanning the gap. The CDR3 sequence is 14 residues long. DNA for the CDR3: TGTGCCAGCAGTCCGTCGGGGGCTAATGAAAAACTGTTTTTT. Translating it yields CASSPSGANEKLFF. The full variable domain, completed using reference TRBV27 and TRBJ1-4, is EAQVTQNPRYLITVTGKKLTVTCSQNMNHEYMSWYRQDPGLGLRQIYYSMNVEVTDKGDVPEGYKVSRKEKRNFPLILESPSPNQTSLYFCASSPSGANEKLFFGSGTQLSVL.

The rearrangement uses TRBV9 and TRBJ1-1; TRBD1 might be the D (6 bases). V was pared by 3 bases and J by 1 base, with 10 bases between. Germline CDR1 and CDR2: SGDLS and YYNGEE. The CDR3 length is 14 residues. CDR3 region: CASSAQGRNTEAFF. CDR3 DNA: TGTGCCAGCAGCGCACAGGGTCGGAACACTGAAGCTTTCTTT.

This clone was seen a single time. The V and J genes are TRBV4-3 and TRBJ1-2; the D gene is possibly TRBD1 (5 bases). The germline V and J ends were trimmed by 1 base and 6 bases, with 15 bases remaining between them. The length of the CDR3 is 15 residues. The germline gives CDR1 LGHNA, CDR2 YSLEER. This CDR3 reads CASSQVGGDADGYTF. The CDR3 bases are TGCGCCAGCAGCCAAGTCGGGGGGGATGCGGATGGCTACACCTTC.

This sequence joins TRBV7-2 and TRBJ2-7; TRBD1 matches at 7 bases. The CDR3 contains 16 residues. The germline V gene encodes CDR1 SGHTA and CDR2 FQGNSA. V lost 3 bases and J lost 3; bases outside the gene matches: 11. CDR3 amino acids: CASSFRAGTELYEQYF. For the CDR3, the DNA is TGTGCCAGCAGCTTCCGCGCCGGGACAGAACTCTACGAGCAGTACTTC.

The chain carries TRBV19 and TRBJ1-2; possible D gene TRBD1, 6 bases. V was pared by 3 bases and J by 2 bases, with 13 bases between. The CDR3 has 15 amino acids. The germline CDR1 and CDR2 sequences are LNHDA and SQIVND (reference sequence). This chain's CDR3 is CASSINQGHNYGYTF. CDR3 nucleotide sequence: TGTGCCAGTAGTATTAACCAGGGGCACAACTATGGCTACACCTTC.

This chain joins TRBV11-2 and TRBJ2-7; 9 positions agree with TRBD2. Trimming cost V 6 bases and J 4 bases; bases outside gene matches: 4. The CDR3 has 13 amino acids. CDR1 and CDR2 from the germline V gene are SGHAT and FQNNGV. The CDR3 bases are TGTGCCAGCAGGGCGGGAGGGGTTTACGAGCAGTACTTC. Translating it yields CASRAGGVYEQYF. Complete variable domain (other parts from reference TRBV11-2 and TRBJ2-7): EAGVAQSPRYKIIEKRQSVAFWCNPISGHATLYWYQQILGQGPKLLIQFQNNGVVDDSQLPKDRFSAERLKGVDSTLKIQPAKLEDSAVYLCASRAGGVYEQYFGPGTRLTVT.

V usage is TRBV11-3 and J usage is TRBJ1-1; D uncertain. Trimming cost V 5 bases and J 0 bases, with 4 bases left between them. From germline, CDR1 is SGHNT and CDR2 YENEEA. This CDR3 spans 12 amino acids. The CDR3 sequence is CASSPMNTEAFF. CDR3 in DNA: TGTGCCAGCAGCCCAATGAACACTGAAGCTTTCTTT.

The chain's CDR3 is CASSRVGRAYEQYF. DNA of the CDR3: TGTGCCAGCAGTCGGGTCGGGAGAGCCTACGAGCAGTACTTC. The chain has TRBV28 and TRBJ2-7; tentative D call: TRBD2 (6 bases). CDR3 length: 14 amino acids. With 5 bases removed from V and 2 bases from J, the gap between germline ends came to 13 bases. Per germline, CDR1 MDHEN and CDR2 SYDVKM.

In this sample, this clone turned up once. V gene TRBV6-1 combines with J gene TRBJ2-3; 9 bases agree with TRBD2. The V gene's germline CDR1 is MNHNS and CDR2 SASEGT. V lost 2 bases to trimming and J lost 4 bases; unmatched junction nucleotides: 7. This CDR3 comprises 16 residues. CDR3 coding DNA: TGTGCCAGCAGTGAATTTCCGGGACTAGCATCAGATACGCAGTATTTT. Amino acids: CASSEFPGLASDTQYF.

The genes are TRBV11-3 and TRBJ1-1; 8 bases agree with TRBD1. From germline, CDR1 is SGHNT and CDR2 YENEEA. This CDR3 is built from 15 residues. The V segment lost 7 bases and the J segment 1 base; nucleotides outside the gene matches: 8. The CDR3 nucleotides are TGTGCCAGCACCACGACAGGGGAAGGGAACACTGAAGCTTTCTTT. It yields the protein CASTTTGEGNTEAFF.

J is TRBJ1-6 and V is TRBV30; 9 bases match TRBD1. The CDR3 totals 14 residues. Germline loops: CDR1 GTSNPN, CDR2 SVGIG (reference sequence). J lost 14 bases, V lost 8 bases, and 16 bases had no gene match. The CDR3 spells CARIPPGQGAALHF. The CDR3 region has the DNA TGTGCCCGAATTCCTCCGGGACAGGGAGCCGCCCTCCACTTT. Filled out from reference TRBV30 and TRBJ1-6, the complete variable domain reads SQTIHQWPATLVQPVGSPLSLECTVEGTSNPNLYWYRQAAGRGLQLLFYSVGIGQISSEVPQNLSASRPQDRQFILSSKKLLLSDSGFYLCARIPPGQGAALHFGNGTRLTVT.

The V gene is TRBV6-1, the J gene TRBJ2-7; D may be TRBD1 (5 bases). CDR1 MNHNS and CDR2 SASEGT come from the germline V gene. Trimming left V 6 bases short and J 4 bases short, with 13 bases between. The CDR3 is 13 residues long. The CDR3 here is CASSRLTGYEQYF. The CDR3 DNA follows: TGTGCCAGCAGCCGCCTTACAGGTTACGAGCAGTACTTC.

The chain recombines TRBV10-1 with TRBJ2-1; 13 nucleotides match TRBD2. Germline V gene sequence: CDR1 WNHNN, CDR2 SYGVQD (reference sequence). The J segment lost 9 bases and the V segment lost 8 bases, leaving 10 bases of the junction unmatched. There are 15 residues in the CDR3. CDR3 nucleotides: TGCGCCAGCGGACACACTAGCGGGAGGGCGAGTGAGCAGTTCTTC. Encoded protein: CASGHTSGRASEQFF.

This chain connects TRBV4-3 to TRBJ2-1, with 10 nucleotides matching TRBD2. Germline V gene lookup returns CDR1 LGHNA and CDR2 YSLEER. The CDR3 runs 18 residues. Trimming removed 0 bases from V and 9 bases from J; junction bases left unmatched: 14. The CDR3 coding sequence is TGCGCCAGCAGCCAAGATAGAGCCCCAAGCGGGGGGGAGGGTGAGCAGTTCTTC. This encodes CASSQDRAPSGGEGEQFF.

The genes are TRBV5-6 and TRBJ1-1; D is unclear. The CDR3 consists of 16 residues. Trimming removed 4 bases from V and 1 base from J, with 17 bases in between. Germline CDR1 is SGHDT and CDR2 is YYEEEE. This CDR3 is CASSRREALGNTEAFF. The DNA for the CDR3 is TGTGCCAGCAGCCGACGGGAGGCGTTGGGGAACACTGAAGCTTTCTTT.

The V and J genes are TRBV2 and TRBJ2-6, with D uncertain. The length of the CDR3 is 14 residues. Germline CDR1 reads SNHLY; CDR2 reads FYNNEI. Trimming shortened V by 4 bases and J by 1 base, and 5 bases separated the two germline ends. CDR3 bases: TGTGCCAGCAGTGGCGAGTCTGGGGCCAACGTCCTGACTTTC. It codes for CASSGESGANVLTF.

The chain carries TRBV6-5 and TRBJ1-2; 7 positions agree with TRBD1. Germline loops: CDR1 MNHEY, CDR2 SVGAGI. The CDR3 has 15 amino acids. Trimming at V came to 3 bases and at J to 3 bases, leaving 7 bases not matched to a gene. The CDR3 here is CASSYIGGRDYGYTF. CDR3 bases: TGTGCCAGCAGTTATATAGGGGGCCGTGACTATGGCTACACCTTC.